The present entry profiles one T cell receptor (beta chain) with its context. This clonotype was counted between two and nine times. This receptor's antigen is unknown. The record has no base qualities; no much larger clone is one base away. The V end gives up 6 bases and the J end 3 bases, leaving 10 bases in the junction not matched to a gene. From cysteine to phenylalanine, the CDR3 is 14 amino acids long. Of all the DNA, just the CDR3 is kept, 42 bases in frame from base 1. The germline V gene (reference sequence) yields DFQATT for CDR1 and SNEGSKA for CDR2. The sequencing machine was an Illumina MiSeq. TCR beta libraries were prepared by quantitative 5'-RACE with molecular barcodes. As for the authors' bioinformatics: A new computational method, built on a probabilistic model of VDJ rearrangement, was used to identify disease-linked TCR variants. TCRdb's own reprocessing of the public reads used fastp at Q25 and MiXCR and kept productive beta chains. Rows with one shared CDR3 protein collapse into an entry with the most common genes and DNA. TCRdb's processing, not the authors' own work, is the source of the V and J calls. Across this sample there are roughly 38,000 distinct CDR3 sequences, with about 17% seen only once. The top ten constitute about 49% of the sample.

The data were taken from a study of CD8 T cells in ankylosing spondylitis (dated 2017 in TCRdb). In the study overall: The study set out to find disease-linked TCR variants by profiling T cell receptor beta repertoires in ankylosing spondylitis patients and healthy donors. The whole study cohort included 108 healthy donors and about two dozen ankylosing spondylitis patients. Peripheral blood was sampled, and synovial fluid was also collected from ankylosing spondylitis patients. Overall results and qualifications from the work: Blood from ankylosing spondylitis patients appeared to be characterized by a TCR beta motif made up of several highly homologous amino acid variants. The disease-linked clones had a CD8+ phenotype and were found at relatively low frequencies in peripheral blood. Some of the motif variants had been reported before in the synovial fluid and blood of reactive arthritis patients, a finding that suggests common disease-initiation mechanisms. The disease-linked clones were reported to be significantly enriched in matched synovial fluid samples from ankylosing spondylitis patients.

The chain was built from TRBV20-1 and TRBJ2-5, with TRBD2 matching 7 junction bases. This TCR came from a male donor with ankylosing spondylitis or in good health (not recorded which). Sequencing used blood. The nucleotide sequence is TGCAGTGCCCCCCCCCTAAGCGGGGAAGAGACCCAGTACTTC. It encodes CSAPPLSGEETQYF.